The T cell receptor beta chain described here comes from a study of blood T cell repertoires in COVID-19. The sample holds one count of this clone. Germline CDR1 reads SEHNR; CDR2 reads FQNEAQ (reference sequence). The ends lost 5 bases at V and 3 bases at J; junction bases unmatched: 4. CDR3 length: 14 residues. Methods used by the authors: Reference gene primer amplification yielded estimated nucleated cell counts. The data were produced by immunoSEQ multiplex PCR, yet TCRdb's version contains in-frame clones alone and is incomplete. D and trimming were read from the DNA, whereas the V and J calls and clone size are those reported in that table. The table records more than 85,000 clones, 70% to 85% of them present only once.

This receptor was identified in a woman of 80 years or more with active or convalescent COVID-19. Source material: peripheral blood. The V gene is TRBV7-9, the J gene TRBJ2-7; TRBD2 agrees at 10 bases. This CDR3 is CASSPGLAIYEQYF. CDR3 DNA: TGTGCCAGCAGCCCGGGACTAGCGATCTACGAGCAGTACTTC.